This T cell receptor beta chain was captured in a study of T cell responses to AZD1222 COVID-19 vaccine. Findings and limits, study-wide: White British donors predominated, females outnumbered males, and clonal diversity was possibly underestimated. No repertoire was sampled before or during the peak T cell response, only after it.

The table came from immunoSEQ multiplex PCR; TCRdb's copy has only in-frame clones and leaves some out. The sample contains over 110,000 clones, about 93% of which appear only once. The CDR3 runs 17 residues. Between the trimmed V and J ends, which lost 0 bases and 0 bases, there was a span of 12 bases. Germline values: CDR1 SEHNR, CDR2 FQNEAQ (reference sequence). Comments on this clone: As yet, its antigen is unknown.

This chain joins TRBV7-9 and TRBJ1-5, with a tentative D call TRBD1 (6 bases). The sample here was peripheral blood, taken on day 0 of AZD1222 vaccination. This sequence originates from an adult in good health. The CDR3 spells CASSLARRGYSNQPQHF. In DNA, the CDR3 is TGTGCCAGCAGCTTAGCGCGTAGGGGGTATAGCAATCAGCCCCAGCATTTT.